Below, 27 T cell receptor beta chains from the same sample are listed, as sequenced in a study of CD8 T cells in Susac syndrome. RNA amounts of about 0.45 to 1 ug underwent reverse transcription with random hexamers. TCRdb reprocessed the immunoSEQ multiplex PCR reads with MiXCR, giving one entry per CDR3 protein. The sample records 69,000 or so distinct CDR3 sequences, around 95% being singletons. Sequenced sample: CD8+ T cells from PBMCs. The receptors were sampled from a human donor in good health.

V gene TRBV5-1 combines with J gene TRBJ1-1; possibly TRBD1 for D (6 bases). The germline V and J ends were trimmed by 3 bases and 1 base, with 16 bases remaining between them. Germline lookup yields CDR1 SGHRS and CDR2 YFSETQ. CDR3 length: 16 amino acids. CDR3 sequence (DNA): TGCGCCAGCAGCTACCGGGGCAGGGGCGCGAACACTGAAGCTTTCTTT. It yields the protein CASSYRGRGANTEAFF.

This rearrangement joins TRBV7-3 to TRBJ1-1; TRBD1 agrees at 7 bases. This CDR3 has 13 residues. Trimming cost V 5 bases and J 4 bases; bases outside gene matches: 4. CDR1 is SGHTA and CDR2 is FQGTGA in the germline V gene. The chain's CDR3 is CASSAWTGTEAFF. The CDR3 DNA reads TGTGCCAGCAGCGCCTGGACAGGCACTGAAGCTTTCTTT.

J is TRBJ2-5 and V is TRBV7-9; D not resolved. Looked up from germline, CDR1 is SEHNR and CDR2 is FQNEAQ (reference sequence). Trimming stripped 0 bases from V and 5 bases from J, with 10 bases between. This CDR3 region has 14 residues. CDR3 bases: TGTGCCAGCAGCTTAGCGGCCAGGCGGGAGACCCAGTACTTC. It is translated as CASSLAARRETQYF.

For the CDR3, the DNA is TGTGCCAGCAGCTCCCTAACAGGGGCGGGCTACGAGCAGTACTTC. Translating it yields CASSSLTGAGYEQYF. The rearrangement uses TRBV7-9 and TRBJ2-7; 7 bases are shared with TRBD1. In germline, CDR1 is SEHNR, CDR2 FQNEAQ (reference sequence). CDR3 length: 15 residues. V dropped 4 bases and J dropped 3; count of bases not matched to a gene: 9. The whole variable domain, filled in from reference TRBV7-9 and TRBJ2-7, reads DTGVSQNPRHKITKRGQNVTFRCDPISEHNRLYWYRQTLGQGPEFLTYFQNEAQLEKSRLLSDRFSAERPKGSFSTLEIQRTEQGDSAMYLCASSSLTGAGYEQYFGPGTRLTVT.

The V gene is TRBV3-1, the J gene TRBJ2-1; no clear D gene. V was shortened by 0 bases and J by 6 bases, with 6 bases between the two germline ends. Germline V lookup: CDR1 LGHDT, CDR2 YNNKEL (reference sequence). The CDR3 consists of 13 residues. The CDR3, as DNA: TGTGCCAGCAGCCAAGACGTAACCAATGAGCAGTTCTTC. Translated, it gives CASSQDVTNEQFF.

The rearrangement joins TRBV12-3 or TRBV12-4 to TRBJ2-7; the D gene is possibly TRBD1 (5 bases). The V gene lost 4 bases and the J gene lost 5 bases, with 9 bases spanning the gap. The CDR3 has 12 residues. CDR3 region: CASSSGSHEQYF. In nucleotides, the CDR3 is TGTGCCAGCAGTTCAGGGTCCCACGAGCAGTACTTC.

The rearrangement joins TRBV27 to TRBJ2-2; D is perhaps TRBD2 (6 bases). Germline V lookup: CDR1 MNHEY, CDR2 SMNVEV (reference sequence). This CDR3 region has 14 residues. V dropped 7 bases and J dropped 4 bases, with 13 bases sitting between them. For the CDR3, the DNA is TGTGCCAGCAAGGACGGGAGTTTCACCGGGGAGCTGTTTTTT. Translated: CASKDGSFTGELFF.

V is TRBV29-1 and J is TRBJ2-5; no definite D call. There are 11 residues in the CDR3. V was trimmed by 3 bases and J by 5 bases, leaving 7 bases between them. Per germline, CDR1 SQVTM and CDR2 ANQGSEA. CDR3 residues: CSVDEGETQYF. The CDR3 DNA is TGCAGCGTTGATGAAGGGGAGACCCAGTACTTC.

V usage is TRBV28 and J usage is TRBJ2-1; D is uncertain. With 7 bases removed from V and 6 bases from J, the gap between germline ends came to 13 bases. The CDR3 totals 13 residues. Germline CDR1 is MDHEN and CDR2 is SYDVKM. The CDR3: CASTLQPSNEQFF. The CDR3 DNA follows: TGTGCCAGCACCTTACAGCCCTCCAATGAGCAGTTCTTC. The whole variable domain, remainder taken from reference TRBV28 and TRBJ2-1, is DVKVTQSSRYLVKRTGEKVFLECVQDMDHENMFWYRQDPGLGLRLIYFSYDVKMKEKGDIPEGYSVSREKKERFSLILESASTNQTSMYLCASTLQPSNEQFFGPGTRLTVL.

The chain employs TRBV9 and TRBJ2-1; D is undetermined. V was shortened by 2 bases and J by 2 bases, with 11 bases between the two germline ends. Looked up from germline, CDR1 is SGDLS and CDR2 is YYNGEE. CDR3 length: 15 amino acids. The CDR3 nucleotides are TGTGCCAGCAGCGTTGCGGCGAATACCTACAATGAGCAGTTCTTC. Amino acid sequence: CASSVAANTYNEQFF.

The rearrangement uses TRBV7-2 and TRBJ2-5, with D maybe TRBD2 (5 bases). From germline, CDR1 is SGHTA and CDR2 FQGNSA. CDR3 length: 14 amino acids. The V end was cut by 5 bases, the J end by 4 bases, with 14 bases between. In nucleotides, the CDR3 is TGTGCCAGCAGCCCTGGACTGGCTCCAGAGACCCAGTACTTC. It is translated as CASSPGLAPETQYF.

Only one count was recorded for this clonotype. The chain recombines TRBV27 with TRBJ2-5, with D tentatively TRBD2 (5 bases). V was clipped by 5 bases and J by 5 bases, with 18 bases between them. CDR1 and CDR2 (germline): MNHEY, SMNVEV (reference sequence). The length of the CDR3 is 15 residues. CDR3 in amino acids: CASSPTRVGSETQYF. The DNA for the CDR3 is TGTGCCAGCAGTCCTACTAGAGTTGGGTCGGAGACCCAGTACTTC.

V is TRBV13 and J is TRBJ2-5; 8 positions match TRBD1. Germline CDR1 and CDR2: PRHDT and FYEKMQ (reference sequence). The V gene end was trimmed by 5 bases and the J gene end by 3 bases; junction bases not matched to a gene: 8. This CDR3 contains 15 residues. For the CDR3, the DNA is TGTGCCAGCAGCAATACCCTGACAGGGGAAGAGACCCAGTACTTC. Translating gives CASSNTLTGEETQYF. Variable domain in full (rest from reference TRBV13 and TRBJ2-5): AAGVIQSPRHLIKEKRETATLKCYPIPRHDTVYWYQQGPGQDPQFLISFYEKMQSDKGSIPDRFSAQQFSDYHSELNMSSLELGDSALYFCASSNTLTGEETQYFGPGTRLLVL.

The V gene is TRBV6-5, the J gene TRBJ2-7; D not certain. Germline-derived CDR1 and CDR2 are MNHEY and SVGAGI. The CDR3 is 13 residues long. With 6 bases removed from V and 2 bases from J, the gap between germline ends came to 11 bases. The CDR3 here is CASRALGTYEQYV. DNA of the CDR3: TGTGCCAGCAGAGCATTAGGGACCTACGAGCAGTACGTC.

The V and J genes are TRBV6-6 and TRBJ2-2; D is undetermined. V was clipped by 6 bases and J by 6 bases, with 5 bases between them. CDR1 is MNHNY, CDR2 SVGAGI, per germline (reference sequence). The CDR3 length is 11 residues. DNA of the CDR3: TGTGCCAGCAGGGGTCCCGGGGAGCTGTTTTTT. Its translation: CASRGPGELFF.

The genes are TRBV7-3 and TRBJ2-1, with TRBD2 identical over 11 bases. CDR3 size: 16 residues. The ends lost 4 bases at V and 1 base at J; junction bases unmatched: 3. Germline values: CDR1 SGHTA, CDR2 FQGTGA. The CDR3 spells CASSSGLADSYNEQFF. The CDR3 coding sequence is TGTGCCAGCAGCTCGGGACTAGCGGATTCCTACAATGAGCAGTTCTTC. The full variable domain, in which reference TRBV7-3 and TRBJ2-1 provide the parts outside the CDR3, is GAGVSQTPSNKVTEKGKYVELRCDPISGHTALYWYRQSLGQGPEFLIYFQGTGAADDSGLPNDRFFAVRPEGSVSTLKIQRTERGDSAVYLCASSSGLADSYNEQFFGPGTRLTVL.

V usage is TRBV14 and J usage is TRBJ1-1; tentatively, D is TRBD1 (6 bases). The CDR3 consists of 17 residues. In germline, CDR1 is SGHDN, CDR2 FVKESK. V dropped 2 bases and J dropped 1 base, with 17 bases sitting between them. The CDR3 spells CASSQLPPGQGNTEAFF. Written as DNA, the CDR3 is TGTGCCAGCAGCCAACTTCCCCCGGGACAAGGGAACACTGAAGCTTTCTTT.

The chain employs TRBV29-1 and TRBJ2-1, with 10 bases that match TRBD1. This CDR3 contains 12 residues. Germline V gene lookup returns CDR1 SQVTM and CDR2 ANQGSEA. V dropped 7 bases and J dropped 8; count of bases not matched to a gene: 5. The CDR3 DNA reads as TGCAGCGGCAGGACAGGGGGTGATGAGCAGTTCTTC. Amino acids: CSGRTGGDEQFF.

The rearrangement links TRBV4-1 to TRBJ1-1; D not certain. The CDR3 sequence is 15 residues long. Germline-derived CDR1 and CDR2 are MGHRA and YSYEKL. Trimming cost V 0 bases and J 4 bases, with 12 bases left between them. CDR3 sequence: CASSQDLGVFTEAFF. The CDR3 DNA reads as TGCGCCAGCAGCCAAGATCTTGGGGTTTTCACTGAAGCTTTCTTT.

In its sample, this clonotype was seen a few times. V is TRBV28 and J is TRBJ2-7; D uncertain. The germline V gene encodes CDR1 MDHEN and CDR2 SYDVKM. Between the trimmed V and J ends, which lost 2 bases and 3 bases, there was a span of 11 bases. CDR3 size: 14 residues. In DNA form, the CDR3 reads TGTGCCAGCAGTTTAGATCGAGGTAGCTACGAGCAGTACTTC. Translating it yields CASSLDRGSYEQYF.

The chain uses TRBV13 and TRBJ1-1, with D hard to call. The CDR3 has 13 residues. Germline lookup yields CDR1 PRHDT and CDR2 FYEKMQ (reference sequence). Trimming shortened V by 4 bases and J by 0 bases, and 6 bases separated the two germline ends. CDR3 in amino acids: CASSSQLNTEAFF. The DNA for the CDR3 is TGTGCCAGCAGCTCCCAGTTGAACACTGAAGCTTTCTTT.

The chain combines TRBV12-3 or TRBV12-4 with TRBJ2-7; 9 nucleotides line up with TRBD1. This CDR3 spans 16 amino acids. V lost 3 bases and J lost 6; bases outside the gene matches: 12. For the CDR3, the DNA is TGTGCCAGCAGTTTTGCCCCGGGACAGGGAACGGGCGAGCAGTACTTC. Translation: CASSFAPGQGTGEQYF.

The chain uses TRBV7-3 and TRBJ1-6; D may be TRBD1 (6 bases). Germline V gene sequence: CDR1 SGHTA, CDR2 FQGTGA. Between the trimmed V and J ends, which lost 4 bases and 6 bases, there was a span of 10 bases. The CDR3 is 14 residues long. In nucleotides, the CDR3 is TGTGCCAGCAGCTCGGGGGGCTTTAATTCACCCCTCCACTTT. This translates into CASSSGGFNSPLHF.

This rearrangement joins TRBV9 to TRBJ2-1; 10 bases agree with TRBD1. Germline CDR1 reads SGDLS; CDR2 reads YYNGEE. The CDR3 totals 16 residues. Losses at the gene ends were 3 bases for V and 2 bases for J; bases not matched to a gene: 5. This CDR3 reads CASSGGGQGAYNEQFF. The CDR3 bases are TGTGCCAGCAGCGGAGGCGGACAGGGGGCCTACAATGAGCAGTTCTTC.

CDR3 sequence reads: CASSQDRGMDIQYF. CDR3 coding DNA: TGCGCCAGCAGCCAAGATCGAGGGATGGACATTCAGTACTTC. The chain employs TRBV4-1 and TRBJ2-4; a possible D gene is TRBD2 (5 bases). V shed 0 bases and J shed 8 bases, with 11 bases lying between them. Germline CDR1 is MGHRA and CDR2 is YSYEKL. The CDR3 spans 14 residues.

The genes are TRBV5-1 and TRBJ1-2; no reliable D call. Germline CDR1 and CDR2: SGHRS and YFSETQ. Trimming left V 2 bases short and J 2 bases short, with 13 bases between. The CDR3 length is 15 residues. The CDR3 nucleotides are TGCGCCAGCAGCTTCACGACACAGCCGAACTATGGCTACACCTTC. Translating gives CASSFTTQPNYGYTF. The complete variable domain, with remaining parts taken from reference TRBV5-1 and TRBJ1-2, reads KAGVTQTPRYLIKTRGQQVTLSCSPISGHRSVSWYQQTPGQGLQFLFEYFSETQRNKGNFPGRFSGRQFSNSRSEMNVSTLELGDSALYLCASSFTTQPNYGYTFGSGTRLTVV.

This chain joins TRBV7-3 and TRBJ2-5; 11 bases align to TRBD2. CDR3 length: 16 residues. The germline CDR1 and CDR2 sequences are SGHTA and FQGTGA. V dropped 4 bases and J dropped 2; count of bases not matched to a gene: 6. CDR3 nucleotide sequence: TGTGCCAGCAGCTACCTAGCGGGGGGTCCGCAAGAGACCCAGTACTTC. This translates into CASSYLAGGPQETQYF.